The 21 T cell receptor beta chains reported below all come from one sample, sequenced in a study of cytomegalovirus exposure and HLA in healthy donors. The PCR used 60 Vbeta and 13 Jbeta primers. The repertoire was sequenced with immunoSEQ multiplex PCR; TCRdb's copy has only in-frame clones and lacks some. Seen here are some 110,000 clones, approximately 80% observed once, and the top ten hold 4.9%. Sequenced input: PBMCs. These TCRs come from a man aged 50 to 60 in good health and CMV-seropositive.

V usage is TRBV6-5 and J usage is TRBJ2-1; D gene ambiguous. V dropped 0 bases and J dropped 6 bases, with 15 bases sitting between them. The CDR3 is 16 residues long. Looked up from germline, CDR1 is MNHEY and CDR2 is SVGAGI. The CDR3, as DNA: TGTGCCAGCAGTTACTCGGCAAATCGTGGCAGCAATGAGCAGTTCTTC. Its protein is CASSYSANRGSNEQFF.

The rearrangement joins TRBV18 to TRBJ2-3; perhaps TRBD2 as D (6 bases). Trimming cost V 6 bases and J 1 base, with 11 bases left between them. Germline CDR1 and CDR2: KGHSH and LQKENI. This CDR3 is 14 amino acids long. CDR3 in DNA: TGTGCCAGCTCTACCCAGCGGGGCACAGATACGCAGTATTTT. This sequence encodes CASSTQRGTDTQYF.

This clone is a singleton in its sample. The CDR3 DNA is TGTGCCAGTAGTATTTCCGCGGGAATCGATAATTCACCCCTCCACTTT. It translates to CASSISAGIDNSPLHF. The chain is built from TRBV19 and TRBJ1-6; D not certain. V lost 3 bases, J lost 5 bases, and 14 bases lay in between. This CDR3 region has 16 residues. The germline V gene encodes CDR1 LNHDA and CDR2 SQIVND (reference sequence).

This chain links TRBV29-1 with TRBJ1-2; the match to TRBD1 covers 8 bases. CDR1 and CDR2 from the germline V gene are SQVTM and ANQGSEA. The length of the CDR3 is 11 residues. The V segment lost 6 bases and the J segment 10 bases; nucleotides outside the gene matches: 7. The CDR3 DNA reads TGCAGCGTAAGGACAGGGTTGGACTACACCTTC. Its translation: CSVRTGLDYTF.

V gene TRBV5-1 combines with J gene TRBJ2-5; TRBD2 is a possible D gene (6 bases). Germline CDR1 SGHRS, CDR2 YFSETQ. The CDR3 has 15 amino acids. V gave up 5 bases and J gave up 8 bases, with 22 bases separating them. Written as DNA, the CDR3 is TGCGCCAGCAGTTACGGGGACTCGCCTCTTCTTACCCAGTACTTC. The encoded protein is CASSYGDSPLLTQYF.

In this sample, this clone turned up once. The chain links TRBV10-1 to TRBJ2-1; 10 bases line up with TRBD1. The CDR3 runs 15 residues. CDR1 and CDR2 (germline): WNHNN, SYGVQD (reference sequence). Trimming took 3 bases from V and 8 from J; bases not matched to a gene: 7. The CDR3 is CASSEPGQGLDEQFF. The CDR3 DNA sequence: TGCGCCAGCAGTGAACCGGGACAGGGGTTGGATGAGCAGTTCTTC.

The chain carries TRBV19 and TRBJ2-7; D is possibly TRBD1 (6 bases). Germline values: CDR1 LNHDA, CDR2 SQIVND (reference sequence). The length of the CDR3 is 12 residues. Trimming cost V 8 bases and J 0 bases, with 8 bases left between them. CDR3 loop: CASEGDSYEQYF. CDR3 DNA sequence: TGTGCCAGTGAGGGGGACTCCTACGAGCAGTACTTC.

The genes are TRBV7-3 and TRBJ1-1, with D perhaps matching TRBD1 (5 bases). The CDR3 is made up of 13 amino acids. Trimming took off 2 bases at V and 2 bases at J, with 6 bases between the two ends. The V gene's germline CDR1 is SGHTA and CDR2 FQGTGA. The CDR3 sequence is CASSLQGNTEAFF. The CDR3 nucleotides read TGTGCCAGCAGCTTACAGGGTAACACTGAAGCTTTCTTT.

This clone was observed a single time. This chain connects TRBV9 to TRBJ2-3; D not resolved. The CDR3 length is 13 residues. V lost 4 bases to trimming and J lost 6 bases, with 12 bases between them. Germline CDR1 SGDLS, CDR2 YYNGEE. The CDR3 nucleotides read TGTGCCAGCAGCCCCCGTCCCCCTGATACGCAGTATTTT. Translating it yields CASSPRPPDTQYF.

J is TRBJ1-1 and V is TRBV4-2; 9 bases agree with TRBD1. Germline-derived CDR1 and CDR2 are LGHNA and YNFKEQ. Germline trimming cut 3 bases from V and 5 bases from J; bases unmatched to any gene: 7. The CDR3 totals 15 residues. The CDR3 sequence is CASSQYRGQGTEAFF. DNA for the CDR3: TGTGCCAGCAGCCAGTACAGGGGGCAAGGGACTGAAGCTTTCTTT.

V gene TRBV30 combines with J gene TRBJ1-1; D ambiguous. With 2 bases removed from V and 6 bases from J, the gap between germline ends came to 10 bases. The CDR3 extends over 12 amino acids. Germline values: CDR1 GTSNPN, CDR2 SVGIG (reference sequence). This CDR3 is CAWSRKGAEAFF. For the CDR3, the DNA is TGTGCCTGGAGTCGTAAAGGAGCTGAAGCTTTCTTT.

V is TRBV5-1 and J is TRBJ1-3, with TRBD1 matching 9 bases. CDR1 is SGHRS, CDR2 YFSETQ, per germline. The CDR3 runs 16 residues. The V segment lost 5 bases and the J segment 0 bases; nucleotides outside the gene matches: 6. In nucleotides, the CDR3 is TGCGCCAGCAGGCAGACAGGGGGGGTCTCTGGAAACACCATATATTTT. It translates to CASRQTGGVSGNTIYF.

The chain is built from TRBV9 and TRBJ1-2, with 10 nucleotides matching TRBD1. The CDR3 runs to 16 residues. Germline CDR1 reads SGDLS; CDR2 reads YYNGEE. The V and J ends lost 0 bases and 2 bases, in that order; junction bases with no gene match: 4. CDR3 nucleotides: TGTGCCAGCAGCGTAGGGGACAGGGGAGGGAACTATGGCTACACCTTC. Residues: CASSVGDRGGNYGYTF.

The rearrangement joins TRBV9 to TRBJ1-1; the D gene is possibly TRBD1 (5 bases). V was clipped by 4 bases and J by 3 bases, with 13 bases between them. There are 14 residues in the CDR3. Looked up from germline, CDR1 is SGDLS and CDR2 is YYNGEE. CDR3 loop: CASSLGAQDTEAFF. The CDR3 coding sequence is TGTGCCAGCAGCTTAGGGGCGCAGGACACTGAAGCTTTCTTT.

The V and J genes are TRBV28 and TRBJ1-1; D unclear. The CDR3 runs 15 residues. Between the trimmed V and J ends, which lost 6 bases and 7 bases, there was a span of 21 bases. Germline CDR1 reads MDHEN; CDR2 reads SYDVKM. The CDR3 region has the DNA TGTGCCAGCAGCTTGATTGGTGGGAGGGTAAGTGAAGCTTTCTTT. This encodes CASSLIGGRVSEAFF.

This clone was detected only a few times. V is TRBV5-1 and J is TRBJ1-6; TRBD1 agrees at 8 bases. With V trimmed by 3 bases and J by 13 bases, 6 bases remained unmatched. CDR3 size: 13 residues. CDR1 and CDR2 from the germline V gene are SGHRS and YFSETQ. The CDR3 is CASSSDRVSPLHF. CDR3 nucleotides: TGCGCCAGCAGCTCGGACAGGGTGTCGCCCCTCCACTTT. The whole variable domain, filled in from reference TRBV5-1 and TRBJ1-6, reads KAGVTQTPRYLIKTRGQQVTLSCSPISGHRSVSWYQQTPGQGLQFLFEYFSETQRNKGNFPGRFSGRQFSNSRSEMNVSTLELGDSALYLCASSSDRVSPLHFGNGTRLTVT.

The J gene is TRBJ1-4, the V gene TRBV11-2, with 7 bases identical to TRBD1. Per germline, CDR1 SGHAT and CDR2 FQNNGV. The CDR3 is 16 residues long. The V gene end was trimmed by 1 base and the J gene end by 0 bases; junction bases not matched to a gene: 2. For the CDR3, the DNA is TGTGCCAGCAGCTTAGGCGGGACAGCAACTAATGAAAAACTGTTTTTT. This encodes CASSLGGTATNEKLFF.

This clone was recorded a few times. The chain employs TRBV2 and TRBJ1-1; D may be TRBD1 (6 bases). The V end was cut by 9 bases, the J end by 1 base, with 15 bases between. Germline CDR1 is SNHLY and CDR2 is FYNNEI. The CDR3 contains 14 residues. The CDR3: CASNMQGTNTEAFF. The CDR3 DNA is TGTGCCAGTAACATGCAGGGGACGAACACTGAAGCTTTCTTT. The variable domain in full, completed from reference TRBV2 and TRBJ1-1, reads EPEVTQTPSHQVTQMGQEVILRCVPISNHLYFYWYRQILGQKVEFLVSFYNNEISEKSEIFDDQFSVERPDGSNFTLKIRSTKLEDSAMYFCASNMQGTNTEAFFGQGTRLTVV.

This chain links TRBV29-1 with TRBJ2-5; 9 bases agree with TRBD2. Judging by the DNA end, TRBJ2-7 fits better; the J call may be wrong. Germline values: CDR1 SQVTM, CDR2 ANQGSEA. This CDR3 is 13 amino acids long. The chain's CDR3 is CSVISGRGYEQYF. CDR3 nucleotide sequence: TGCAGCGTTATTAGCGGGAGAGGCTACGAGCAGTACTTC.

The chain is built from TRBV2 and TRBJ2-6, with D perhaps TRBD2 (5 bases). Trimming took off 8 bases at V and 0 bases at J, with 17 bases between the two ends. The length of the CDR3 is 17 residues. The germline V gene has CDR1 SNHLY and CDR2 FYNNEI. Here the CDR3 reads CASFARGLPSGANVLTF. CDR3 bases: TGTGCCAGCTTCGCGAGAGGGCTCCCCTCTGGGGCCAACGTCCTGACTTTC.

This clone was seen just once. CDR3 amino acids: CASSVASALGNTIYF. DNA for the CDR3: TGTGCCAGCAGCGTAGCTTCCGCGCTAGGAAACACCATATATTTT. The rearrangement joins TRBV9 to TRBJ1-3; unclear D gene. From germline, CDR1 is SGDLS and CDR2 YYNGEE. This CDR3 comprises 15 residues. Trimming removed 0 bases at V and 4 bases at J, with 11 bases between.